This TCR beta chain was sequenced during a study of OX40 agonist ivuxolimab in advanced cancers. TCRdb's table, derived via immunoSEQ multiplex PCR, lists solely in-frame clones and lacks some. The profile covers fewer than 85,000 clones, with about 88% appearing a single time and about 0.89% taken by the ten largest. About this clone: What it binds is not known.

CDR3 length equals 16 residues. CDR1 is SGHTA, CDR2 FQGTGA, per germline. Trimming shortened V by 5 bases and J by 0 bases, and 16 bases separated the two germline ends. Broader study findings: There were also nonresponders showing low normalized T-cell clonal expansion.

The sample consisted of CD4+ or CD8+ T cells sorted from blood, taken in a trial of the OX40 agonist ivuxolimab. The receptor's source is an adult with an advanced solid tumor such as melanoma, head and neck, liver or kidney cancer. J is TRBJ1-2 and V is TRBV7-3; D remains unclear. Here the CDR3 DNA reads TGTGCCAGCAGCCCAAGGCGGCCGGGCCCTAACTATGGCTACACCTTC. Translation gives CASSPRRPGPNYGYTF.